The entry below describes one T cell receptor (beta chain). Its specificity is unknown. This table comes from immunoSEQ multiplex PCR, and its TCRdb copy is limited to in-frame clones, with some not included. The sample consists of about 48,000 clones, 75% to 90% of them appearing once. The study treated chemo-refractory metastatic non-small-cell lung cancer patients with focal radiation plus ipilimumab CTLA-4 blockade. The data stem from a study of radiotherapy plus CTLA-4 blockade in lung cancer. About the study: Objective responses were documented in 15% to 20% of patients, with disease control in roughly 33%. Findings and caveats of the study: TCR clones from tumors expanded in blood after radiotherapy plus ipilimumab.

The CDR3 totals 15 residues. Trimming at V came to 5 bases and at J to 1 base, leaving 4 bases not matched to a gene. The V gene's germline CDR1 is SGHNT and CDR2 YENEEA. The chain couples TRBV11-3 to TRBJ2-1; 8 bases are shared with TRBD1. This receptor was obtained from a human donor with non-small cell lung cancer that progressed on radiotherapy plus ipilimumab. Some clones in this sample may be carry-over from other donors' samples. The material was peripheral blood, obtained from a patient treated with radiotherapy plus ipilimumab. CDR3 amino acids: CASSAGGVSYNEQFF. The CDR3 DNA reads as TGTGCCAGCAGCGCAGGGGGCGTATCCTACAATGAGCAGTTCTTC.